The rows below give T cell receptor beta chains drawn from one sample of a study of blood T cell repertoires in COVID-19. The repertoire was sequenced with immunoSEQ multiplex PCR; TCRdb's copy has only in-frame clones and lacks some. The data show tens of thousands of clones, approximately 90% seen once. The sample comprised peripheral blood. The receptors stem from a man aged 60 to 69 with acute or convalescent COVID-19. CDR3s include the opening cysteine and the closing phenylalanine or tryptophan. D genes are given only for firm matches. The size of a clone is reported for some rows only, either as once, few or many, or as a class for expanded clones.

j_call v_call clone_size d_call cdr3_aa
TRBJ2-4 TRBV11-1 . . CASSSEITGAKNIQYF
TRBJ2-5 TRBV7-2 . . CASSLARVQETQYF
TRBJ1-2 TRBV7-2 . . CASSPRAGFNGYTF
TRBJ1-4 TRBV4-2 . . CASSQGRDRINEKLFF
TRBJ2-2 TRBV5-6 few . CASAPLGGSASNTGELFF
TRBJ1-6 TRBV5-1 once . CASSLDRPYNSPLHF
TRBJ1-1 TRBV6-5 . . CASSYGPTEAFF
TRBJ2-1 TRBV1 . . CTSSQLLGSGSMSDNEQFF
TRBJ2-6 TRBV10-3 . TRBD1 CAISAGTGGWYGGANVLTF
TRBJ1-2 TRBV7-2 few . CASSLGAVSNYGYTF
TRBJ2-1 TRBV19 once TRBD2 CASSMVAGDYNEQFF